This T cell receptor beta chain was sequenced for a study of T cells in Graves' hyperthyroidism and ophthalmopathy. This clonotype occurred a few times. TCR beta CDR3 sequences were amplified from RNA transcripts. During a first-round RT-PCR of the TCR CDR3, the HTBI primer set was used. TCRdb processed the multiplex PCR reads anew with MiXCR; each CDR3 protein has one entry. The sample shows about 320,000 distinct CDR3 sequences, approximately 15% of them seen only once. The sequencing sample was made of blood. This clonotype was sampled from a young man with Graves' hyperthyroidism.

In DNA, the CDR3 is TGCAGCGTTTGGGAGAGGCTAGCGCTCTACAATGAGCAGTTCTTC. Amino acid sequence: CSVWERLALYNEQFF. This sequence joins TRBV29-1 and TRBJ2-1; possibly TRBD2 for D (6 bases). The CDR3 totals 15 residues. CDR1 SQVTM and CDR2 ANQGSEA come from the germline V gene. V was pared by 5 bases and J by 3 bases, with 17 bases between.